One and the same sample provided the 9 T cell receptor beta chains below, sequenced in a study of human T cells and chemical hapten exposure. One entry per CDR3 protein results from TCRdb running MiXCR on the RACE reads. Found here are 85,000 to 100,000 distinct CDR3 sequences, 27% of them singletons; the top ten hold 9% to 12%. The sample's time point: patch test 3, about 24 weeks after DPC sensitization. The treatment is: therapeutic diphenylcyclopropenone sensitization with weekly scalp DPC. The starting material was whole blood, obtained in connection with sensitization to the hapten diphenylcyclopropenone (DPC). The receptors were gathered from a middle-aged man with alopecia areata. Some clones in this sample may be carry-over from other donors' samples.

The chain links TRBV7-9 to TRBJ1-5; D gene ambiguous. Per the germline V gene, CDR1 is SEHNR and CDR2 is FQNEAQ (reference sequence). Deletions cut 5 bases from V and 15 bases from J, with 20 bases between. This CDR3 contains 13 residues. The CDR3 DNA is TGTGCCAGCAGCCTCTCTCCGGGTTCGTATCTGCATTTT. Translating gives CASSLSPGSYLHF.

The CDR3 protein is CASSTGLAAYEQYF. CDR3 nucleotide sequence: TGTGCCAGCAGCACGGGACTAGCGGCCTACGAGCAGTACTTC. The chain carries TRBV4-2 and TRBJ2-7, with 11 bases that match TRBD2. Germline CDR1 LGHNA, CDR2 YNFKEQ. The CDR3 runs to 14 residues. V trimming: 5 bases; J trimming: 2 bases; junction bases outside the gene matches: 2.

This clonotype was seen a handful of times. The chain couples TRBV10-2 to TRBJ2-5, with D possibly TRBD2 on 6 matching bases. This CDR3 is 11 amino acids long. Deletions cut 7 bases from V and 5 bases from J, with 8 bases between. The V gene's germline CDR1 is WSHSY and CDR2 SAAADI. CDR3 coding DNA: TGCGCCAGCACAGGAGGGGAGACCCAGTACTTC. This sequence encodes CASTGGETQYF.

This clonotype was counted between two and nine times. The V and J genes are TRBV6-1 and TRBJ1-5; 7 nucleotides align to TRBD1. The germline CDR1 and CDR2 sequences are MNHNS and SASEGT. This CDR3 contains 16 residues. V was clipped by 3 bases and J by 2 bases; unmatched bases: 7. CDR3 in amino acids: CASSDAAGGGNQPQHF. The CDR3 nucleotides read TGTGCCAGCAGTGATGCGGCAGGGGGAGGCAATCAGCCCCAGCATTTT.

The chain is built from TRBV7-9 and TRBJ1-5; TRBD1 is a possible D gene (6 bases). CDR1 and CDR2 (germline): SEHNR, FQNEAQ (reference sequence). This CDR3 contains 14 residues. V gave up 4 bases and J gave up 3 bases, with 10 bases separating them. DNA for the CDR3: TGTGCCAGCAGCTCCACAGGGAACAATCAGCCCCAGCATTTT. Its protein product is CASSSTGNNQPQHF.

This clonotype was seen a handful of times. The chain has TRBV28 and TRBJ1-4; the D is unclear. This CDR3 contains 12 residues. V lost 6 bases, J lost 7 bases, and 9 bases lay in between. CDR1 and CDR2 (germline): MDHEN, SYDVKM. The CDR3 DNA is TGTGCCAGCAGCGAGCGCAGTGAAAAACTGTTTTTT. Its translation: CASSERSEKLFF.

J is TRBJ2-3 and V is TRBV15; 10 bases fit TRBD2. Germline CDR1 LNHNV, CDR2 YYDKDF (reference sequence). Unmatched junction bases numbered 4, after V lost 1 base and J lost 0 bases. This CDR3 is built from 17 residues. The CDR3 region has the DNA TGTGCCACCAGCAGAGGGGGGGGACTAGCGAGCACAGATACGCAGTATTTT. Amino acid sequence: CATSRGGGLASTDTQYF.

This clonotype was seen only once. In DNA, the CDR3 is TGTGCCAGCAGCCCTACCGGCTTCAATCAGCCCCAGCATTTT. Protein: CASSPTGFNQPQHF. The chain carries TRBV7-2 and TRBJ1-5, with D uncertain. The germline gives CDR1 SGHTA, CDR2 FQGNSA. V was trimmed by 5 bases and J by 3 bases, leaving 11 bases between them. The CDR3 sequence is 14 residues long.

CDR3 loop: CASSPGQGAQAFF. Here the CDR3 DNA reads TGTGCCAGCAGCCCTGGACAGGGTGCCCAAGCTTTCTTT. The V and J genes are TRBV9 and TRBJ1-1; 8 bases fit TRBD1. Looked up from germline, CDR1 is SGDLS and CDR2 is YYNGEE. J lost 9 bases, V lost 4 bases, and 8 bases had no gene match. This CDR3 comprises 13 residues.